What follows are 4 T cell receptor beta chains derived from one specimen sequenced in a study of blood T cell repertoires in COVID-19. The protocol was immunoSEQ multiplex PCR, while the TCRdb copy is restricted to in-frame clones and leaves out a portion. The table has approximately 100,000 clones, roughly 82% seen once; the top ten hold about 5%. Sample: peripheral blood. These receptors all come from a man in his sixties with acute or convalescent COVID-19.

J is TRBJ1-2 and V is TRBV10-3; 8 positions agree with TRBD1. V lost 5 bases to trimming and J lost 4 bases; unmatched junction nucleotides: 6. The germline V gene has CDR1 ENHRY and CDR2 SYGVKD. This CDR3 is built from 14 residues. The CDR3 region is CAISPGQGRYGYTF. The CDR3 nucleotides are TGTGCCATCAGTCCCGGACAGGGCCGCTATGGCTACACCTTC.

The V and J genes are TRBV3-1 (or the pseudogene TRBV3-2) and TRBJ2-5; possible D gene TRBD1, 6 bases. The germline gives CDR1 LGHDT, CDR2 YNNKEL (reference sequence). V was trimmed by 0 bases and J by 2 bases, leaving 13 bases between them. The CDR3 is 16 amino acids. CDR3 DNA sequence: TGTGCCAGCAGCCAAGACGCCCGGACAGATCAAGAGACCCAGTACTTC. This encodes CASSQDARTDQETQYF.

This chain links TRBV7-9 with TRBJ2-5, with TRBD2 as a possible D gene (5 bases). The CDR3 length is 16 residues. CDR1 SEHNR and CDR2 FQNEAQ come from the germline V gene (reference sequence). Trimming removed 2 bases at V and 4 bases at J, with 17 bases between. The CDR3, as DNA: TGTGCCAGCAGCTTATGGAGGCCAGCCGCGCTAGAGACCCAGTACTTC. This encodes CASSLWRPAALETQYF.

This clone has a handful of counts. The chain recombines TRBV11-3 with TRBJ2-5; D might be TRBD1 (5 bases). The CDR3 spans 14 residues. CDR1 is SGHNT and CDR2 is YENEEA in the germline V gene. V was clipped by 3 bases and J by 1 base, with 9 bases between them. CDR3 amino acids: CASSFVQGQETQYF. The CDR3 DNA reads TGTGCCAGCAGCTTCGTCCAGGGCCAAGAGACCCAGTACTTC.